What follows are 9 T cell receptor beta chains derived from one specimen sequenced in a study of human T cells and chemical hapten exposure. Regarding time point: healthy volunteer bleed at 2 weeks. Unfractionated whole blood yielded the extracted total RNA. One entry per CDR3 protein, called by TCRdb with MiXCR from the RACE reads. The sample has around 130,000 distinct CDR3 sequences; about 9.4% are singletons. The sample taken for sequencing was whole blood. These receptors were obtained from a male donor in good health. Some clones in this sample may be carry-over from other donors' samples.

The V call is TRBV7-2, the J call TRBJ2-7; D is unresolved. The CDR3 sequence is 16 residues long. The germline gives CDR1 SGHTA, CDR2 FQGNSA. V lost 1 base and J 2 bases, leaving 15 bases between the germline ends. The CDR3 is CASSLGAVGAAYEQYF. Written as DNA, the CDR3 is TGTGCCAGCAGCTTAGGAGCCGTTGGTGCGGCCTACGAGCAGTACTTC.

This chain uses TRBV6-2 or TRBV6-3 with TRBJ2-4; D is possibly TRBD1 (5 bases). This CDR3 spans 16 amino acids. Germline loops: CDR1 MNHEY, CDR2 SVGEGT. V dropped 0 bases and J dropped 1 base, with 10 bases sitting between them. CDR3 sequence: CASSYSGVWAKNIQYF. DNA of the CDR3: TGTGCCAGCAGTTACTCAGGGGTCTGGGCCAAAAACATTCAGTACTTC.

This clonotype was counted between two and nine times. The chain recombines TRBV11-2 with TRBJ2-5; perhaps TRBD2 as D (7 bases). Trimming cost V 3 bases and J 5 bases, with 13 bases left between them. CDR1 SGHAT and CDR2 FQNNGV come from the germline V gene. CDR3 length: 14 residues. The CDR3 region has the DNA TGTGCCAGCAGCTTCGTCGGGGGGCAGGAGACCCAGTACTTC. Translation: CASSFVGGQETQYF.

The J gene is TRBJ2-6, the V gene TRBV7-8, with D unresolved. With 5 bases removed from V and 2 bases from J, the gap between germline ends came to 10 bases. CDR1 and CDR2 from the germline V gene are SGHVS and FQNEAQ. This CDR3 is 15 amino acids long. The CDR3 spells CASSPGYTGANVLTF. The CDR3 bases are TGTGCCAGCAGCCCAGGATATACTGGGGCCAACGTCCTGACTTTC.

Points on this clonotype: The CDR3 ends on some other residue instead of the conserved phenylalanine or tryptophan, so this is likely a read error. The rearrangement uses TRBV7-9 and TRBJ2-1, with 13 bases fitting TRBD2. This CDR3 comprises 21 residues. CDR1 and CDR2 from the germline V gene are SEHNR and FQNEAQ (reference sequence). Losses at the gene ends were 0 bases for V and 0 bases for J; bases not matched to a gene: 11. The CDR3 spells CASSLAGSGTSGMSSYNEQFS. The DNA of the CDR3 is TGTGCCAGCAGCTTAGCGGGCTCCGGGACTAGCGGGATGAGCTCCTACAATGAGCAGTTCTCC.

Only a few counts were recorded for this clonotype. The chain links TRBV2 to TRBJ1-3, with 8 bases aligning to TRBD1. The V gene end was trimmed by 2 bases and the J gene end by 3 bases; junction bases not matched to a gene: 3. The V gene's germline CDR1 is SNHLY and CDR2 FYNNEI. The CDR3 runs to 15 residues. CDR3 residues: CASSEQGAIGNTIYF. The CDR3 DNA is TGTGCCAGCAGTGAACAGGGGGCGATTGGAAACACCATATATTTT. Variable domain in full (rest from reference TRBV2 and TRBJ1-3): EPEVTQTPSHQVTQMGQEVILRCVPISNHLYFYWYRQILGQKVEFLVSFYNNEISEKSEIFDDQFSVERPDGSNFTLKIRSTKLEDSAMYFCASSEQGAIGNTIYFGEGSWLTVV.

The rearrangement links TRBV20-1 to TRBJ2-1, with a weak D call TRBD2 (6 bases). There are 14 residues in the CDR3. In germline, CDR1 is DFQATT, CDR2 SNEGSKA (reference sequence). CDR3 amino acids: CTLLRGGALNEQFF. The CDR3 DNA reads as TGCACCCTCCTGAGAGGAGGGGCCCTCAATGAGCAGTTCTTC.

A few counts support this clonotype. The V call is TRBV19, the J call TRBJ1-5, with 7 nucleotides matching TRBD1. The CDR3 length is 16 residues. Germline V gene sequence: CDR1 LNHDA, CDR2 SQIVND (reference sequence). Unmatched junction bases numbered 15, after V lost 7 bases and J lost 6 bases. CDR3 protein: CASTQREGATGQPQHF. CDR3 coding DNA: TGTGCCAGTACCCAAAGAGAGGGGGCGACCGGTCAGCCCCAGCATTTT.

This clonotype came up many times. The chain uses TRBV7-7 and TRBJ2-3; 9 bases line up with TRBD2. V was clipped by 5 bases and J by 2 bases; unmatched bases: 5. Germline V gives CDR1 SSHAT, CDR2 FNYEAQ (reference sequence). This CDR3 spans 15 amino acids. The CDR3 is CASSRGLAHTDTQYF. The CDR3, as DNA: TGTGCCAGCAGCCGGGGACTAGCCCACACAGATACGCAGTATTTT. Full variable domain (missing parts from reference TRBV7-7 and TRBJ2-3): GAGVSQSPRYKVTKRGQDVTLRCDPISSHATLYWYQQALGQGPEFLTYFNYEAQPDKSGLPSDRFSAERPEGSISTLTIQRTEQRDSAMYRCASSRGLAHTDTQYFGPGTRLTVL.